Following are 24 T cell receptor beta chains from one sample sequenced in a study of shared clonotypes between healthy human individuals. Selected positively for CCR7 and CD45RO-negative, naive CD8 cells excluded terminally differentiated effector memory CD45RA+ cells. Only in-frame clones appear in the TCRdb table, and some are missing; sequencing was by immunoSEQ multiplex PCR. Of some 2.1 million clones detected, roughly 94% appear once; the ten largest clones hold about 1.1%. The sequenced sample was naive CD8+ T cells sorted from blood. The receptors stem from a man between 18 and 35 years old in good health.

V and J are TRBV5-3 and TRBJ2-3; D might be TRBD1 or TRBD2, each matching 5 bases. TRBV5-3 counts as an open reading frame of uncertain function. V was pared by 6 bases and J by 1 base, with 12 bases between. The CDR3 loop spans 14 amino acids. The CDR3 DNA reads as TGTGCCAGAATTCTGGGGGTTCGCACAGATACGCAGTATTTT. The encoded protein is CARILGVRTDTQYF.

V usage is TRBV4-1 and J usage is TRBJ2-7; no clear D gene. Per the germline V gene, CDR1 is MGHRA and CDR2 is YSYEKL. The CDR3 has 13 amino acids. V dropped 0 bases and J dropped 6 bases, with 9 bases sitting between them. The CDR3 bases are TGCGCCAGCAGCCAAGATCGGCCAACCGAGCAGTACTTC. This sequence encodes CASSQDRPTEQYF.

Concerning this clone: Within the sample, other DNA sequences also encode this same CDR3. The rearrangement uses TRBV7-9 and TRBJ2-3; D ambiguous. The germline gives CDR1 SEHNR, CDR2 FQNEAQ (reference sequence). V shed 5 bases and J shed 2 bases, with 5 bases lying between them. There are 12 residues in the CDR3. The CDR3 nucleotides are TGTGCCAGCAGCCAATCCACAGATACGCAGTATTTT. Translated: CASSQSTDTQYF.

The chain recombines TRBV6-6 with TRBJ1-2; D possibly corresponds to TRBD1 (6 bases). The CDR3 covers 15 residues. The ends were cut back, 7 bases at V and 4 bases at J, with 19 bases in the middle. Germline CDR1 and CDR2: MNHNY and SVGAGI (reference sequence). CDR3 sequence: CASTEGGGGLYGYTF. As DNA, the CDR3 is TGTGCCAGCACCGAGGGGGGCGGGGGACTCTATGGCTACACCTTC.

This clone was observed a single time. This rearrangement joins TRBV20-1 to TRBJ2-1; D not certain. There are 11 residues in the CDR3. Trimming took 2 bases from V and 7 from J, leaving 6 bases between them. Germline V gene lookup returns CDR1 DFQATT and CDR2 SNEGSKA (reference sequence). This chain's CDR3 is CSARQINEQFF. The CDR3 DNA is TGCAGTGCTAGACAGATAAATGAGCAGTTCTTC.

This rearrangement joins TRBV4-1 to TRBJ2-6, with D perhaps TRBD2 (5 bases). V was cut by 0 bases and J by 0 bases, with 6 bases left in between. The CDR3 sequence is 16 residues long. Germline V gene lookup returns CDR1 MGHRA and CDR2 YSYEKL. Here the CDR3 reads CASSQDAGSGANVLTF. Here the CDR3 DNA reads TGCGCCAGCAGCCAAGATGCGGGCTCTGGGGCCAACGTCCTGACTTTC.

The CDR3 region has the DNA TGTGCCAGCTCACCAGACAGGGACACCGGGGAGCTGTTTTTT. Translation: CASSPDRDTGELFF. The chain recombines TRBV18 with TRBJ2-2; 7 bases match TRBD1. The CDR3 sequence is 14 residues long. Germline V gives CDR1 KGHSH, CDR2 LQKENI. With V trimmed by 2 bases and J by 3 bases, 0 bases remained unmatched. Combining the CDR3 with reference TRBV18 and TRBJ2-2 gives the whole variable domain NAGVMQNPRHLVRRRGQEARLRCSPMKGHSHVYWYRQLPEEGLKFMVYLQKENIIDESGMPKERFSAEFPKEGPSILRIQQVVRGDSAAYFCASSPDRDTGELFFGEGSRLTVL.

CDR3 loop: CASSYSRRIELGEQYF. In nucleotides, the CDR3 is TGTGCCAGCAGTTACTCCCGACGGATTGAACTGGGGGAGCAGTACTTC. This chain connects TRBV6-6 to TRBJ2-7; D is unclear. Looked up from germline, CDR1 is MNHNY and CDR2 is SVGAGI (reference sequence). V was clipped by 0 bases and J by 7 bases, with 19 bases between them. This CDR3 comprises 16 residues.

The gene calls are TRBV9 and TRBJ2-5, with D perhaps matching TRBD2 (6 bases). This CDR3 comprises 15 residues. V was cut by 6 bases and J by 5 bases, with 20 bases left in between. Germline CDR1 reads SGDLS; CDR2 reads YYNGEE. CDR3 amino acids: CASTIGDRGWETQYF. The CDR3 bases are TGTGCCAGCACAATAGGGGATCGGGGGTGGGAGACCCAGTACTTC.

The chain links TRBV5-1 to TRBJ2-3, with D perhaps given as TRBD1 or TRBD2 (5 bases each). The CDR3 extends over 14 amino acids. V gave up 2 bases and J gave up 4 bases, with 11 bases separating them. CDR1 and CDR2 from the germline V gene are SGHRS and YFSETQ. The CDR3 DNA sequence: TGCGCCAGCAGCTTTTTTCCGGGGCCAGATACGCAGTATTTT. Its protein is CASSFFPGPDTQYF.

This chain connects TRBV15 to TRBJ2-3; TRBD2 aligns across 7 bases. V was pared by 9 bases and J by 3 bases, with 12 bases of the junction left unmatched. CDR3 length equals 15 residues. Germline assignment: CDR1 LNHNV and CDR2 YYDKDF (reference sequence). CDR3 residues: CATAQFTGGTDTQYF. The CDR3 nucleotides read TGTGCCACGGCCCAATTCACGGGAGGAACAGATACGCAGTATTTT.

The V call is TRBV5-5, the J call TRBJ2-7; TRBD1 matches 8 bases. J lost 0 bases, V lost 7 bases, and 9 bases had no gene match. This CDR3 is built from 15 residues. Germline V gene lookup returns CDR1 SGHKS and CDR2 YYEKEE (reference sequence). CDR3 DNA: TGTGCCAGCGGGGAGACAGGGGTGAGCTCCTACGAGCAGTACTTC. It specifies CASGETGVSSYEQYF.

The V call is TRBV28, the J call TRBJ2-5, with D perhaps given as TRBD1 or TRBD2 (5 bases each). V dropped 7 bases and J dropped 1 base, with 13 bases sitting between them. The CDR3 is made up of 14 amino acids. Germline-derived CDR1 and CDR2 are MDHEN and SYDVKM. The CDR3 sequence: CASKWGNSQETQYF. CDR3 bases: TGTGCCAGCAAATGGGGGAACAGCCAAGAGACCCAGTACTTC.

This clone was observed a single time. The J gene is TRBJ2-1, the V gene TRBV7-2; 13 positions match TRBD2. Trimming removed 4 bases from V and 1 base from J; junction bases left unmatched: 4. In germline, CDR1 is SGHTA, CDR2 FQGNSA. The CDR3 extends over 17 amino acids. For the CDR3, the DNA is TGTGCCAGCAGCTCACTAGCGGGGGGGCGGTCCTACAATGAGCAGTTCTTC. Protein product: CASSSLAGGRSYNEQFF. Looking up the rest from reference TRBV7-2 and TRBJ2-1 gives the full variable domain: GAGVSQSPSNKVTEKGKDVELRCDPISGHTALYWYRQSLGQGLEFLIYFQGNSAPDKSGLPSDRFSAERTGGSVSTLTIQRTQQEDSAVYLCASSSLAGGRSYNEQFFGPGTRLTVL.

This chain joins TRBV7-9 and TRBJ2-1; 10 positions agree with TRBD2. V gave up 5 bases and J gave up 16 bases; unmatched junction bases: 5. Germline assignment: CDR1 SEHNR and CDR2 FQNEAQ (reference sequence). The CDR3 runs to 11 residues. CDR3 nucleotides: TGTGCCAGCAGCCCCGGGACTAGCGCTTTCTTC. Translating gives CASSPGTSAFF. Variable domain in full (rest from reference TRBV7-9 and TRBJ2-1): DTGVSQNPRHKITKRGQNVTFRCDPISEHNRLYWYRQTLGQGPEFLTYFQNEAQLEKSRLLSDRFSAERPKGSFSTLEIQRTEQGDSAMYLCASSPGTSAFFGPGTRLTVL.

This clone was observed once. The chain combines TRBV2 with TRBJ2-3, with D possibly matching TRBD2 (5 bases). There are 12 residues in the CDR3. Germline lookup yields CDR1 SNHLY and CDR2 FYNNEI. Trimming removed 7 bases from V and 2 bases from J, with 7 bases in between. The CDR3 protein is CASTGDTDTQYF. CDR3 DNA: TGTGCCAGCACCGGGGACACAGATACGCAGTATTTT. Based on the CDR3 plus reference TRBV2 and TRBJ2-3, the full variable domain is EPEVTQTPSHQVTQMGQEVILRCVPISNHLYFYWYRQILGQKVEFLVSFYNNEISEKSEIFDDQFSVERPDGSNFTLKIRSTKLEDSAMYFCASTGDTDTQYFGPGTRLTVL.

The CDR3 nucleotides read TGTGCCAGCAGCTTTACAGGGTCCCCCGAAGATGAGCAGTTCTTC. Protein product: CASSFTGSPEDEQFF. The chain combines TRBV7-9 with TRBJ2-1, with D maybe TRBD1 (6 bases). The V end lost 3 bases, the J end lost 8 bases, and 17 bases lay between the germline ends. The CDR3 is made up of 15 amino acids. Germline loops: CDR1 SEHNR, CDR2 FQNEAQ (reference sequence).

V is TRBV27 and J is TRBJ2-2; 10 nucleotides line up with TRBD1. Trimming at V came to 6 bases and at J to 5 bases, leaving 12 bases not matched to a gene. The CDR3 runs to 17 residues. CDR1 is MNHEY and CDR2 is SMNVEV in the germline V gene (reference sequence). The CDR3 DNA follows: TGTGCCAGCAGCCTTCAGCCGGGACAGGGGTTGACCGGGGAGCTGTTTTTT. It codes for CASSLQPGQGLTGELFF.

V and J are TRBV27 and TRBJ1-5, with a weak D call TRBD1 (5 bases). CDR3 length equals 13 residues. Looked up from germline, CDR1 is MNHEY and CDR2 is SMNVEV (reference sequence). V was shortened by 5 bases and J by 9 bases, with 14 bases between the two germline ends. The CDR3 DNA is TGTGCCAGCAGTCTCCGCGGGGGTTGGCCCCAGCATTTT. Protein sequence: CASSLRGGWPQHF.

This clone has only one observation. This chain connects TRBV9 to TRBJ2-5, with 10 nucleotides matching TRBD2. In germline, CDR1 is SGDLS, CDR2 YYNGEE. Unmatched junction bases numbered 2, after V lost 4 bases and J lost 5 bases. This CDR3 is 13 amino acids long. CDR3 in DNA: TGTGCCAGCAGCCCTAGCGGGAGTGAGACCCAGTACTTC. Translating it yields CASSPSGSETQYF.

The J gene is TRBJ2-5, the V gene TRBV6-1; possible D gene TRBD1, 6 bases. Germline V gives CDR1 MNHNS, CDR2 SASEGT. The CDR3 is 16 residues long. V lost 2 bases and J lost 2, with 15 bases in between. CDR3 region: CASSEWGQGLQETQYF. DNA of the CDR3: TGTGCCAGCAGTGAATGGGGGCAGGGGTTGCAAGAGACCCAGTACTTC.

V and J are TRBV6-5 and TRBJ2-1, with D hard to call. The CDR3 consists of 14 residues. The germline V and J ends were trimmed by 0 bases and 5 bases, with 8 bases remaining between them. Germline V CDR1 and CDR2: MNHEY, SVGAGI. The CDR3 region has the DNA TGTGCCAGCAGTTACTCGACACCGAACAATGAGCAGTTCTTC. It codes for CASSYSTPNNEQFF.

The rearrangement uses TRBV7-3 and TRBJ2-1; 9 bases agree with TRBD2. V lost 4 bases to trimming and J lost 0 bases; unmatched junction nucleotides: 4. The CDR3 loop spans 16 amino acids. The germline V gene has CDR1 SGHTA and CDR2 FQGTGA. The DNA for the CDR3 is TGTGCCAGCAGCTCCCTAGCGGGGAGCTCCTACAATGAGCAGTTCTTC. Protein sequence: CASSSLAGSSYNEQFF.

J is TRBJ1-6 and V is TRBV30, with 7 bases that match TRBD1. The ends lost 0 bases at V and 9 bases at J; junction bases unmatched: 8. Germline CDR1 is GTSNPN and CDR2 is SVGIG (reference sequence). This CDR3 is 15 amino acids long. Here the CDR3 DNA reads TGTGCCTGGAGTGTGGGACAGAAGGGGAGTTCACCCCTCCACTTT. Amino acids: CAWSVGQKGSSPLHF.